A selection of T cell receptor beta chains follows, all from one sample in a study of T cell responses to AZD1222 COVID-19 vaccine. TCRdb's table, derived via immunoSEQ multiplex PCR, lists solely in-frame clones and lacks some. The top ten clones hold 8.7% of a sample with just under 85,000 clones, around 86% of them seen once. The sample consisted of peripheral blood, taken on day 0 of AZD1222 vaccination. The receptors originated from an adult in good health. The CDR3 runs from the conserved cysteine through the conserved F or W. D genes are given only for firm matches. Clone sizes are given selectively: once, few, many, or a class where the clone is expanded.

d_call j_call clone_size v_call cdr3_nt cdr3_aa
TRBD2 TRBJ2-7 - TRBV29-1 TGCAGCGCGGGACTAGCGGGGCCCAACGAGCAGTACTTC CSAGLAGPNEQYF
- TRBJ2-3 few TRBV2 TGTGCCAGCAGTGAAATATTCCCAGTCAGTCTAGGGCCAGATACGCAGTATTTT CASSEIFPVSLGPDTQYF
TRBD2 TRBJ2-1 - TRBV9 TGTGCCAGCAGCGGAGTAGCGGGAGGAAACAATGAGCAGTTCTTC CASSGVAGGNNEQFF
- TRBJ1-5 once TRBV30 TGTGCCTGGAGGGAGGGGAGTAATCAGCCCCAGCATTTT CAWREGSNQPQHF
TRBD1 TRBJ1-1 few TRBV15 TGTGCCACCAGCAGAGATCCCGGACAGGGAAGGAACACTGAAGCTTTCTTT CATSRDPGQGRNTEAFF
- TRBJ1-1 - TRBV18 TGTGCCAGCTCACCTCCATCCAGAGGGACCACTGAAGCTTTCTTT CASSPPSRGTTEAFF
- TRBJ2-3 - TRBV19 TGTGCCACCCAGCCCAAGGGGATAGGAACAGATACGCAGTATTTT CATQPKGIGTDTQYF
- TRBJ1-1 - TRBV3-1/TRBV3-2 TGTGCCAGCAGCCAAGGTGTGAACACTGAAGCTTTCTTT CASSQGVNTEAFF
- TRBJ1-4 - TRBV19 TGTGCCAGTAGTATAGGAGCCATTGGGGGTGAAAAACTGTTTTTT CASSIGAIGGEKLFF
- TRBJ1-1 - TRBV2 TGTGCCAGCAGTGATGCACTCTTAGGGGGCACTGAAGCTTTCTTT CASSDALLGGTEAFF
- TRBJ2-5 - TRBV30 TGTGCCTGGAGTGGATCCCCAGAGGGGACCCAGTACTTC CAWSGSPEGTQYF
TRBD1 TRBJ2-2 - TRBV19 TGTGCCACAACCTTCACAGGGGGCACGGCCGGGGAGCTGTTTTTT CATTFTGGTAGELFF
- TRBJ2-3 - TRBV29-1 TGCAGCGTTGATCTGGGCCCCACAGATACGCAGTATTTT CSVDLGPTDTQYF
- TRBJ2-4 - TRBV19 TGTGCCAGTAGTTCCAGGGGGGGCAAAAACATTCAGTACTTC CASSSRGGKNIQYF
- TRBJ2-5 - TRBV11-3 TGTGCCAGCAGCTTAGGGCGGAGCGGAGAGACCCAGTACTTC CASSLGRSGETQYF
- TRBJ1-4 - TRBV30 TGTGCCTGGAGTAGGGTAGCCGAAAAACTGTTTTTT CAWSRVAEKLFF
- TRBJ1-5 - TRBV4-2 TGTGCCAGCAGCCAAGATGCCAGGTCCAATCAGCCCCAGCATTTT CASSQDARSNQPQHF
- TRBJ1-1 - TRBV27 TGTGCCAGCAGTTACACAGTCAACACTGAAGCTTTCTTT CASSYTVNTEAFF
- TRBJ1-2 - TRBV2 TGTGCCAGCAGTACCACGGGGTTTGAAGGCTACACCTTC CASSTTGFEGYTF
- TRBJ2-5 - TRBV7-8 TGTGCCAGCAGCTTCCAACAGGGGGGGGAGACCCAGTACTTC CASSFQQGGETQYF
TRBD2 TRBJ2-1 - TRBV28 TGTGCCAGCAGTTTATTTAGGGGGATGGGACTAGTAGAGCAGTTCTTC CASSLFRGMGLVEQFF
- TRBJ2-7 - TRBV19 TGTGCCAGTAGTATTTCAGGGTTCGCCTACGAGCAGTACTTC CASSISGFAYEQYF
- TRBJ1-1 - TRBV7-3 TGTGCCAGCAAAGAAGGACAGCCGAACACTGAAGCTTTCTTT CASKEGQPNTEAFF
- TRBJ1-1 - TRBV7-9 TGTGCCAGCAGCTTAGCCGTGGTGAACACTGAAGCTTTCTTT CASSLAVVNTEAFF
- TRBJ2-3 many TRBV7-2 TGTGCCAGCAGCTTCTATCCTAGCACAGATACGCAGTATTTT CASSFYPSTDTQYF
- TRBJ2-6 - TRBV24-1 TGTGCCACCAGTGCTAGGGGTTCTGGGGCCAACGTCCTGACTTTC CATSARGSGANVLTF
TRBD1 TRBJ1-1 - TRBV28 TGTGCCAGCAGTGGCACAGGGGGCGTTTTTGACACTGAAGCTTTCTTT CASSGTGGVFDTEAFF